This T cell receptor (beta chain) was recovered during a study of memory CD8 T cells in hepatitis C reinfection (TCRdb year 2017). Regarding the study in general: Among the donors, three cleared two back-to-back HCV infections on their own, whereas two got rid of a primary infection but ended up chronically infected after reinfection. An HCV reinfection was defined as a positive HCV RNA test that came after two negative tests taken at least 60 days apart. Pre-reinfection samples were collected between 55 and 20 weeks before reinfection was detected. The study tracked the TCR beta repertoire of virus-specific CD8 T cells longitudinally across an HCV reinfection episode in a few donors. Between the late 2000s and the early 2010s, several reinfection cases that had stored pre-reinfection samples were identified. In the reinfection study, participants who had previously resolved an HCV infection were followed up every 3 months. General conclusions and limits of the study: With only a handful of donors, the study could not reach definitive conclusions about public clonotypes linked to secondary clearance.

Reading from cysteine to phenylalanine, the CDR3 counts 15 amino acids. The entry retains the CDR3 DNA only, 45 bases that are in frame from base 1. Sequences MNHNS (CDR1) and SASEGT (CDR2) are obtained from the germline V gene. Note on this clone: This clone's antigen is unknown. The sample holds no much larger clone one base away, and base qualities are not on file.

What this sample's time point label stands for: pre-reinfection, 55 to 20 weeks before reinfection detection. Sorted cells were sequenced directly ex vivo, without in vitro expansion prior to TCR sequencing. The donors were people who inject drugs and were enrolled in the Montreal Acute Hepatitis C Cohort Study (HEPCO) in Canada. As controls, total naive CD8 T cells, sorted as viable CD3+ CD8+ CD45RO-, were obtained from two donors at each of the three reinfection time points. Before sorting, cryopreserved peripheral blood mononuclear cells were thawed and CD8 T cells were purified from those thawed cells. CD8 T cells were enriched by negative selection with the MACS CD8+ T cell Isolation Kit. Cells were sorted on a BD FACSAria II sorter running FACSDiva software, and FlowJo was used to analyze the data. Receptor amplification or capture employed the immunoSEQ multiplex PCR assay. Genomic DNA was pulled from the sorted cells, and the automated high-throughput method of Adaptive Biotechnologies was used to sequence the TCR beta V, D and J regions. A two-step, bias-controlled multiplex PCR was used to amplify the CDR3 regions. An Illumina instrument was used to sequence the amplified TCR beta libraries. The published analysis was carried out like this. Demultiplexed reads were processed to reduce amplification and sequencing bias, and the IMGT database was used to assign CDR3 sequences to gene families. Repertoire data were analyzed with ImmunoSEQ software version 2.0. Out-of-frame sequences and sequences with stop codons in the CDR3 were removed from clonotype lists. Any clonotype with a frequency under 0.01% was left out, since that frequency corresponded to less than one cell. Richness was computed as observed richness divided by input cell number, and evenness as Shannon entropy divided by log observed richness. Repertoire diversity and the similarity between time points were measured using Simpson diversity and Morisita-Horn overlap indices. Clonotypes were sorted into dominant (>1%), sub-dominant (0.5-0.99%), low abundance (0.1-0.49%) or lowest abundance (<0.1%) groups. A germline index was derived by subtracting total nucleotide additions from total CDR3 length and dividing the result by total CDR3 length. TCRdb took over this immuneACCESS table, retaining in-frame rearrangements with V and J assigned. Such tables are incomplete; in checked studies, under half of the missing clones stem from an unresolved V gene, and the remainder is unexplained. The DNA was the basis for D and trimming; V, J and clone size are from that table. For this sample there are over 50,000 clones; nearly 90% appear just once. Of the sample, about 1% falls within the top ten clones.

This sequence uses TRBV6-1 and TRBJ2-5; 10 nucleotides in the junction match TRBD2. The end of the DNA fits TRBJ2-7 better, so the J call may be wrong. This clonotype was sampled from a man aged 18 to 30 with hepatitis C virus infection. The sample comprised naive CD8+ T cells sorted from blood. The sample's cell subset or site label, decoded: total naive CD8+CD45RO- T cells. The CDR3 amino acid sequence is: CASSEELAGPYEQYF. The DNA is TGTGCCAGCAGTGAAGAACTAGCGGGACCCTACGAGCAGTACTTC.